This T cell receptor beta chain was captured in a study of identical twins. Study-level points and caveats: Model-predicted out-of-frame TCR alpha sharing fell below observed values in monozygotic twins.

V dropped 8 bases and J dropped 0 bases, with 9 bases sitting between them. The length of the CDR3 is 13 residues. This clonotype was seen repeatedly, ten times or more. No antigen is known for it. TCRdb recomputed calls from the 5' RACE reads with MiXCR, one row per CDR3 protein. The profile covers 200,000 to 300,000 distinct CDR3 sequences, with roughly a tenth appearing a single time and about 9% taken by the ten largest. This TCR was sampled from a man aged 45-65 years in good health. Sequencing used memory T cells sorted from blood. The chain uses TRBV12-3 or TRBV12-4 and TRBJ2-3; D is unclear. CDR3: CASHRSSTDTQYF. CDR3 coding DNA: TGTGCCAGCCACCGAAGTAGCACAGATACGCAGTATTTT.